This T cell receptor (beta chain) was retrieved from a study of cytomegalovirus exposure and HLA in healthy donors. Study-level background: The platform used for the 120 or so validation repertoires matched that of the approximately 640 first-cohort repertoires, a later analysis reported.

As concerns this clone: As yet, its antigen is unknown.

Study outcomes and limitations: Cytomegalovirus status was reportedly diagnosed by the classifier with high specificity and sensitivity. First-cohort TCR clusters tended to co-occur in the approximately 110 validation repertoires, a later analysis found. Generally TCR sequences proved uncommon, though certain public TCRs appeared in numerous donors.

With V trimmed by 1 base and J by 8 bases, 8 bases remained unmatched. Germline-derived CDR1 and CDR2 are LGHNA and YSLEER. This CDR3 contains 15 residues. Sequenced by immunoSEQ multiplex PCR; TCRdb stores in-frame clones only, minus some. The sample lists around 90,000 clones; approximately 81% were seen once. This TCR derives from a woman under 30 in good health and CMV-seropositive. The gene calls are TRBV4-3 and TRBJ2-4; 7 positions match TRBD1. Sequenced: PBMCs. DNA for the CDR3: TGCGCCAGCAGCCAAGGGGCCAGCCAGGGGGACATTCAGTACTTC. Translating it yields CASSQGASQGDIQYF.